A selection of T cell receptor beta chains follows, all from one sample in a study of blood T cells in healthy people across ages. TCRdb re-called the 5' RACE reads through MiXCR, storing one row per CDR3 protein. The sample lists more than 900,000 distinct CDR3 sequences, about 29% occurring once. The data also belong to a second study, concerning T cells of mothers and their children.

The sample taken for sequencing was blood. The receptors originated from a woman aged 40 to 50 in good health. Both conserved end residues are part of each CDR3. A D gene is named only where the DNA matches it firmly. Expanded clones are given a class, and other clones once, few, many or no size at all.

D: NA
size: NA
J: TRBJ2-7
V: TRBV6-5
CDR3: CASRFRDSNVQYF
DNA: TGTGCCAGCAGATTCAGGGATAGTAACGTGCAGTACTTC

D: TRBD1
size: NA
J: TRBJ2-5
V: TRBV28
CDR3: CASSQPGQGRETQYF
DNA: TGTGCCAGCAGTCAGCCGGGACAGGGCAGAGAGACCCAGTACTTC

D: NA
size: NA
J: TRBJ1-6
V: TRBV20-1
CDR3: CSAPYIGRHSPLHF
DNA: TGCAGTGCTCCCTATATTGGGCGGCATTCACCCCTCCACTTT

D: NA
size: NA
J: TRBJ2-3
V: TRBV19
CDR3: CASASSGLRTDTQYF
DNA: TGTGCCAGTGCTTCTTCGGGACTGCGAACAGATACGCAGTATTTT

D: NA
size: NA
J: TRBJ1-2
V: TRBV6-1
CDR3: CASLAREILNCGYTF
DNA: TGTGCCAGTCTGGCTAGGGAAATTTTAAACTGTGGCTACACCTTC

D: NA
size: NA
J: TRBJ2-7
V: TRBV7-9
CDR3: CASSLGGVSAYEQYF
DNA: TGTGCCAGCAGCTTAGGGGGTGTCTCTGCCTACGAGCAGTACTTC

D: NA
size: NA
J: TRBJ2-2
V: TRBV18
CDR3: CASPPRTEFTGELFF
DNA: TGTGCCAGCCCACCACGGACAGAGTTCACCGGGGAGCTGTTTTTT

D: NA
size: few
J: TRBJ2-2
V: TRBV27
CDR3: CASSSQGIGELFF
DNA: TGTGCCAGCAGTTCGCAGGGGATCGGGGAGCTGTTTTTT

D: NA
size: many
J: TRBJ2-7
V: TRBV7-2
CDR3: CASSFSPLYEQYF
DNA: TGTGCCAGCAGCTTCTCCCCCCTATACGAGCAGTACTTC

D: NA
size: NA
J: TRBJ2-7
V: TRBV4-3
CDR3: CASSQVSGDYEQYF
DNA: TGCGCCAGCAGCCAAGTGTCGGGGGACTACGAGCAGTACTTC

D: NA
size: many
J: TRBJ2-5
V: TRBV5-1
CDR3: CASSPRYQETQYF
DNA: TGCGCCAGCAGCCCCCGGTACCAAGAGACCCAGTACTTC

D: NA
size: NA
J: TRBJ2-3
V: TRBV7-9
CDR3: CASIYAWTADSTDTQYF
DNA: TGTGCCAGCATCTACGCCTGGACAGCTGATAGCACAGATACGCAGTATTTT

D: TRBD2
size: NA
J: TRBJ2-5
V: TRBV29-1
CDR3: CSVEGLAGEETQYF
DNA: TGCAGCGTTGAAGGGTTAGCGGGGGAGGAGACCCAGTACTTC

D: TRBD1
size: few
J: TRBJ1-1
V: TRBV20-1
CDR3: CSAVNPRGSTEAFF
DNA: TGCAGTGCTGTAAACCCCAGGGGGAGCACTGAAGCTTTCTTT

D: NA
size: NA
J: TRBJ1-4
V: TRBV29-1
CDR3: CSVEEAGGKLFF
DNA: TGCAGCGTTGAAGAGGCGGGGGGAAAACTGTTTTTT